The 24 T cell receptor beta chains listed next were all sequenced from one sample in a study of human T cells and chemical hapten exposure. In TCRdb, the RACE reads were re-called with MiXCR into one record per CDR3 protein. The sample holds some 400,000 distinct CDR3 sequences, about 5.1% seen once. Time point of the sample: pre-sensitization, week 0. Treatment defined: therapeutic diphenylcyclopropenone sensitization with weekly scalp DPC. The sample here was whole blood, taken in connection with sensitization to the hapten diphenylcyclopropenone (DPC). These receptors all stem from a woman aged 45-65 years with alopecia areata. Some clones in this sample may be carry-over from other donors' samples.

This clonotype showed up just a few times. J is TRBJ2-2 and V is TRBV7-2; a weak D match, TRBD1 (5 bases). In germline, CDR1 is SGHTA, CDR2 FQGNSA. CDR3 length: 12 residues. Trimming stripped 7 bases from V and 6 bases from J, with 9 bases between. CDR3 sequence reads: CASTIGAGELFF. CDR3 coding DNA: TGTGCCAGCACCATAGGGGCCGGGGAGCTGTTTTTT.

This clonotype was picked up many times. CDR3 in DNA: TGTGCCAGCAGCGTAGTCGGGGGGCTCACCGGGGAGCTGTTTTTT. Protein sequence: CASSVVGGLTGELFF. The chain has TRBV9 and TRBJ2-2; tentatively, D is TRBD2 (7 bases). The CDR3 is 15 residues long. Germline V gene lookup returns CDR1 SGDLS and CDR2 YYNGEE. The ends were cut back, 0 bases at V and 4 bases at J, with 10 bases in the middle. Together with reference TRBV9 and TRBJ2-2, the CDR3 gives the full variable domain: DSGVTQTPKHLITATGQRVTLRCSPRSGDLSVYWYQQSLDQGLQFLIQYYNGEERAKGNILERFSAQQFPDLHSELNLSSLELGDSALYFCASSVVGGLTGELFFGEGSRLTVL.

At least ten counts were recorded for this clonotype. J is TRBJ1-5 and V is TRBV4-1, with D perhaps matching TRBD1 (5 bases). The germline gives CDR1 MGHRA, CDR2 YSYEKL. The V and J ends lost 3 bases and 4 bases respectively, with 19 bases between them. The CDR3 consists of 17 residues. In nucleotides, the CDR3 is TGCGCCAGCAGCCAGGGGGACCGGGACGCAGGAAATCAGCCCCAGCATTTT. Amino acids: CASSQGDRDAGNQPQHF.

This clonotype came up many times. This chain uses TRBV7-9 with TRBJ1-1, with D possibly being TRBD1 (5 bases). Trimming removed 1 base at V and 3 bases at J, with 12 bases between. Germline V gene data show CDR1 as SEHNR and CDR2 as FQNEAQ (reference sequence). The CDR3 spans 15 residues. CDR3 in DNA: TGTGCCAGCAGCTTAGGGGCGGGGGGACACACTGAAGCTTTCTTT. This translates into CASSLGAGGHTEAFF.

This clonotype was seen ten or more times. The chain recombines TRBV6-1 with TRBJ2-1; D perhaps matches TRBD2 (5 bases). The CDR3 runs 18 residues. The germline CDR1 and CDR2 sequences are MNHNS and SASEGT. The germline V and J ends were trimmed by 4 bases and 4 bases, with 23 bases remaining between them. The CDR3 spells CASSGLLEASFGYNEQFF. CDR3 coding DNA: TGTGCCAGCAGTGGCCTCCTCGAGGCTAGCTTTGGGTACAATGAGCAGTTCTTC.

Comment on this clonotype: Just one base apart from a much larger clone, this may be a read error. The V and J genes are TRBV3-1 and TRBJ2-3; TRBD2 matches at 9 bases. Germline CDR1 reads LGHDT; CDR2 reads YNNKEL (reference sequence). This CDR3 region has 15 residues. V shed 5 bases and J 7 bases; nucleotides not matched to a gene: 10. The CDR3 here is CASSSNGREGHTQYF. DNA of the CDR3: TGTGCCAGCAGCTCCAATGGGCGGGAGGGACATACGCAGTATTTT.

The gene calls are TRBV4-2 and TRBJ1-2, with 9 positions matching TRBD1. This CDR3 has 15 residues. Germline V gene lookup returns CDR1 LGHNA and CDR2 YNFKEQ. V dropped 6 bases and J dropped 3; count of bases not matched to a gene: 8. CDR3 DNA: TGTGCCAGCAGACCTTTACAGGGGGCTGACTATGGCTACACCTTC. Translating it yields CASRPLQGADYGYTF.

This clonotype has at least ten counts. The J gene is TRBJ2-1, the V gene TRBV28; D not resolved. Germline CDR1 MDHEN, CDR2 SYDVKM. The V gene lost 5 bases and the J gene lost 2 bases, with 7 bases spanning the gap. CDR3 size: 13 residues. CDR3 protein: CASSNGPYNEQFF. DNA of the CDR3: TGTGCCAGCAGTAACGGACCCTACAATGAGCAGTTCTTC. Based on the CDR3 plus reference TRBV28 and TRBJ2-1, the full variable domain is DVKVTQSSRYLVKRTGEKVFLECVQDMDHENMFWYRQDPGLGLRLIYFSYDVKMKEKGDIPEGYSVSREKKERFSLILESASTNQTSMYLCASSNGPYNEQFFGPGTRLTVL.

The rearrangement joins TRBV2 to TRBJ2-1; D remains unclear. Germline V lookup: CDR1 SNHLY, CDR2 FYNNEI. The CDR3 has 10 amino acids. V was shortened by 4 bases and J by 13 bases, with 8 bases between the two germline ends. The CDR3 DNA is TGTGCCAGCAGTGCTCCCCTCCAGTTCTTC. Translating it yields CASSAPLQFF.

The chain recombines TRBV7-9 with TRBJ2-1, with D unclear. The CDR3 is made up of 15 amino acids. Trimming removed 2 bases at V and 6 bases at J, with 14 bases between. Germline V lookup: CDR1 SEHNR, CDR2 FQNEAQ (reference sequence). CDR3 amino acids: CASSLILGSRNEQFF. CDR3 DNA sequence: TGTGCCAGCAGCTTAATTCTAGGCTCCCGCAATGAGCAGTTCTTC.

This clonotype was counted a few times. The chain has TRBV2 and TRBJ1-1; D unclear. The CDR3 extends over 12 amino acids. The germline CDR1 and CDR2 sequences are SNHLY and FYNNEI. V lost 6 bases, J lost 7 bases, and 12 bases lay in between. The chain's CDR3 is CASRGTGYEAFF. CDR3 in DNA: TGTGCCAGCAGGGGAACGGGGTATGAAGCTTTCTTT.

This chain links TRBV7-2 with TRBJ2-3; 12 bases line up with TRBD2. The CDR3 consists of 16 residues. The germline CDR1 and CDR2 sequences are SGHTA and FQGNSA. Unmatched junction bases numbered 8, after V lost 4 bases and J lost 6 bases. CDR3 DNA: TGTGCCAGCAGCTCCACTAGCGGGGGGCTGGGGGATACGCAGTATTTT. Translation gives CASSSTSGGLGDTQYF.

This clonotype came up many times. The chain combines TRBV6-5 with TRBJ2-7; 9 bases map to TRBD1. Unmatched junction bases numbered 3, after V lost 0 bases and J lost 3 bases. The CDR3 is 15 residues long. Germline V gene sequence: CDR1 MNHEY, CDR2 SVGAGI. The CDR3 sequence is CASSYSGQGIYEQYF. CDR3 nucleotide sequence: TGTGCCAGCAGTTACTCGGGACAGGGCATCTACGAGCAGTACTTC.

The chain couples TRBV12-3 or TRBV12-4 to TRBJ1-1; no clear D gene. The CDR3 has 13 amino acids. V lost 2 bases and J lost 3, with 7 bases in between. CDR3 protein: CASSLNIYTEAFF. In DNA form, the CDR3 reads TGTGCCAGCAGTTTAAATATTTACACTGAAGCTTTCTTT.

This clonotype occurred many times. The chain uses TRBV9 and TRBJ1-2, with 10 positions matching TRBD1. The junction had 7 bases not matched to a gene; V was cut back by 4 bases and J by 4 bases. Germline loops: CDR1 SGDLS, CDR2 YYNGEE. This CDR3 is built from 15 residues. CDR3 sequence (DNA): TGTGCCAGCAGCCCCGACAGGGGGCGTGGCTATGGCTACACCTTC. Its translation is CASSPDRGRGYGYTF.

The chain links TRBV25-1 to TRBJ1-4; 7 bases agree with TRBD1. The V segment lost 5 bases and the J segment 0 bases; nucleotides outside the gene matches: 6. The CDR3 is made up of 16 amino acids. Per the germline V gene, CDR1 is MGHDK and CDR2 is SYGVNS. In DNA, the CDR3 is TGTGCCAGCAGTCTCCATCAGGGGGCAACTAATGAAAAACTGTTTTTT. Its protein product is CASSLHQGATNEKLFF.

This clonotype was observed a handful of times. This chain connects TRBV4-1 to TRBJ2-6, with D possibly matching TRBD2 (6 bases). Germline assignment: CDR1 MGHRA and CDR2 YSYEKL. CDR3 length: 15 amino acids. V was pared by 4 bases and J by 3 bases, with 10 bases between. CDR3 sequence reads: CASSPRGDGANVLTF. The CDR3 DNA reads TGCGCCAGCAGCCCCCGCGGGGATGGGGCCAACGTCCTGACTTTC.

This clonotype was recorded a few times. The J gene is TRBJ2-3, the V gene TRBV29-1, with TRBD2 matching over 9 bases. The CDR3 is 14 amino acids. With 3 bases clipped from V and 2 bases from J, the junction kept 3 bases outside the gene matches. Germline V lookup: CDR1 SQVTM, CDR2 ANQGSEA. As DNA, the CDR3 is TGCAGCGTTGAGCTAGCGGGGCACACAGATACGCAGTATTTT. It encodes CSVELAGHTDTQYF.

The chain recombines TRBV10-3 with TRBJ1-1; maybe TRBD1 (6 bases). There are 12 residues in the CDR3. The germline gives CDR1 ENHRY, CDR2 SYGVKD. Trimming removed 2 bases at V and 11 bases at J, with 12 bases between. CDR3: CAISEMGAVAFF. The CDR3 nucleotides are TGTGCCATCAGTGAGATGGGGGCCGTCGCTTTCTTT.

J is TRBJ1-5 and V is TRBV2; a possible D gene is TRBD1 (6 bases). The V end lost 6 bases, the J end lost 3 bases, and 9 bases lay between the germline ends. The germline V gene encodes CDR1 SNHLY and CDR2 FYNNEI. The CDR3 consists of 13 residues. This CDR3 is CASRGDINQPQHF. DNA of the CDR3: TGTGCCAGCAGGGGGGACATCAATCAGCCCCAGCATTTT.

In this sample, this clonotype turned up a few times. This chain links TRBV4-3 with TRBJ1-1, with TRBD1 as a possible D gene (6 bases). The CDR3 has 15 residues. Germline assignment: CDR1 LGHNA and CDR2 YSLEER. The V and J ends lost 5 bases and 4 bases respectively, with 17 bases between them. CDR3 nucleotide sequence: TGCGCCAGCAGCGTTAATTACAGGGCCGGCACTGAAGCTTTCTTT. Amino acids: CASSVNYRAGTEAFF.

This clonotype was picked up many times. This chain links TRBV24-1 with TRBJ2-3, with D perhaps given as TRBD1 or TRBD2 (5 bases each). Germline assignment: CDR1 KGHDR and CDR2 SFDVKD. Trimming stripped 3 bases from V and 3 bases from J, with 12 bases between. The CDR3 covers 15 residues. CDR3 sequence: CATSDGGRATDTQYF. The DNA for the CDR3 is TGTGCCACCAGTGATGGAGGCAGGGCTACAGATACGCAGTATTTT.

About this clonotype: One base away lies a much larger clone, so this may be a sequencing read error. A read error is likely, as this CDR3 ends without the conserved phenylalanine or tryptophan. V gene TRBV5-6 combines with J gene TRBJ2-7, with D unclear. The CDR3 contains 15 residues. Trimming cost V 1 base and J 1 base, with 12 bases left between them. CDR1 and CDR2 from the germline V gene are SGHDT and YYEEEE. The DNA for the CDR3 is TGTGCCAGCAGCTTGCGAAGGGTAGTTTCCTACGAGCAGTACCTC. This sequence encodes CASSLRRVVSYEQYL.

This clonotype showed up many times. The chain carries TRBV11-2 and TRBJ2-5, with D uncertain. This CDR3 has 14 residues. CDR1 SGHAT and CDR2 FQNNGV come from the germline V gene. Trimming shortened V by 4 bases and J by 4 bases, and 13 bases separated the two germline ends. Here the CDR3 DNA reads TGTGCCAGCAGCTCACCCGGGTTGGGAGAGACCCAGTACTTC. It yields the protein CASSSPGLGETQYF.